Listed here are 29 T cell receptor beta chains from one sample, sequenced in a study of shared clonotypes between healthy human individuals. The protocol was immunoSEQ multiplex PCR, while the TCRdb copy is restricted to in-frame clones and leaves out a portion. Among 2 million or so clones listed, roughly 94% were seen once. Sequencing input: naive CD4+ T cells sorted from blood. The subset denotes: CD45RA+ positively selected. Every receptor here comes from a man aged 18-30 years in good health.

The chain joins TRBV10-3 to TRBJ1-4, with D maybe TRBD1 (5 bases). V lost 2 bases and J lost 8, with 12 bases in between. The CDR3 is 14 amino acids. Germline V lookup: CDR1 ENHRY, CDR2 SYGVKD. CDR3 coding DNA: TGTGCCATCAGTGAGGGGCAGGGTAGGGAAAAACTGTTTTTT. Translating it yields CAISEGQGREKLFF.

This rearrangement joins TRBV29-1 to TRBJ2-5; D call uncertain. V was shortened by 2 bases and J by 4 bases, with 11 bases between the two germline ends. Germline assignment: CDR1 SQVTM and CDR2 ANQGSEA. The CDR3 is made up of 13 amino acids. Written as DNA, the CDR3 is TGCAGCGTTGAAAGACACCTCAGAGAGACCCAGTACTTC. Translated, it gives CSVERHLRETQYF. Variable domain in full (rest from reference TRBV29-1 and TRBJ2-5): SAVISQKPSRDICQRGTSLTIQCQVDSQVTMMFWYRQQPGQSLTLIATANQGSEATYESGFVIDKFPISRPNLTFSTLTVSNMSPEDSSIYLCSVERHLRETQYFGPGTRLLVL.

CDR3 protein: CASSGGQGEGYTF. For the CDR3, the DNA is TGTGCCAGCAGTGGGGGACAGGGAGAGGGCTACACCTTC. This sequence joins TRBV28 and TRBJ1-2; 9 bases agree with TRBD1. There are 13 residues in the CDR3. CDR1 and CDR2 (germline): MDHEN, SYDVKM. Unmatched junction bases numbered 6, after V lost 5 bases and J lost 8 bases.

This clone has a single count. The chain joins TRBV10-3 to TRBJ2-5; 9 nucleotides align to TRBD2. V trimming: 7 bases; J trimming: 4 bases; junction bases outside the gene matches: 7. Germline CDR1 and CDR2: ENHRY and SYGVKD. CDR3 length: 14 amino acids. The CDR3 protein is CAITSGGLGETQYF. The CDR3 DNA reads TGTGCCATCACCAGCGGGGGGTTGGGAGAGACCCAGTACTTC.

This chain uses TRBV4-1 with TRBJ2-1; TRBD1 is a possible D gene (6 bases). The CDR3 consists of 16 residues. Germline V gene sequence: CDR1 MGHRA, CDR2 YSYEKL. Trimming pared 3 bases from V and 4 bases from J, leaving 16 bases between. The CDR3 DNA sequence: TGCGCCAGCAGCCAGGATCCGGGACAAAAGTACAATGAGCAGTTCTTC. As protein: CASSQDPGQKYNEQFF.

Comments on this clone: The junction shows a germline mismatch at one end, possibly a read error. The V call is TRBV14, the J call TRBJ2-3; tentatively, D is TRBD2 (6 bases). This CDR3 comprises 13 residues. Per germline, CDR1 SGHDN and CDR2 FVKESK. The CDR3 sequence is CASSQGGGLVIHF. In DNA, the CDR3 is TGTGCCAGCAGCCAAGGGGGAGGACTCGTCATCCATTTT. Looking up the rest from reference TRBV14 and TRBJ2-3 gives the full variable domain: EAGVTQFPSHSVIEKGQTVTLRCDPISGHDNLYWYRRVMGKEIKFLLHFVKESKQDESGMPNNRFLAERTGGTYSTLKVQPAELEDSGVYFCASSQGGGLVIHFGPGTRLTVL.

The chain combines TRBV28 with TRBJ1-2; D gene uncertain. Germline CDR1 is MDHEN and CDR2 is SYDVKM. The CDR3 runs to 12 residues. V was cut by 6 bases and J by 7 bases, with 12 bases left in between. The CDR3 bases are TGTGCCAGCAGAACAGCGGGGTCTGGCTACACCTTC. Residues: CASRTAGSGYTF.

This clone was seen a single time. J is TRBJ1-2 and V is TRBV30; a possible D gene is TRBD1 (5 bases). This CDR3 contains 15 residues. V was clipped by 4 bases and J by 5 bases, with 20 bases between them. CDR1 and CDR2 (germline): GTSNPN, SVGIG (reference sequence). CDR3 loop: CAWNHAKGRGYGYTF. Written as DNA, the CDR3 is TGTGCCTGGAACCATGCTAAGGGTAGGGGATATGGCTACACCTTC.

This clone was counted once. The CDR3 coding sequence is TGTGCCAGCAGTTGGGGGCAGGATCCCTACGAGCAGTACTTC. It is translated as CASSWGQDPYEQYF. The chain carries TRBV28 and TRBJ2-7; a possible D gene is TRBD1 (6 bases). CDR1 is MDHEN and CDR2 is SYDVKM in the germline V gene. This CDR3 has 14 residues. The V gene lost 4 bases and the J gene lost 2 bases, with 12 bases spanning the gap.

The DNA of the CDR3 is TGTGCCAGCAGCTTATGGCAGGGCGACGAGCAGTACTTC. Its translation is CASSLWQGDEQYF. This sequence joins TRBV7-9 and TRBJ2-7; maybe TRBD1 (5 bases). CDR1 and CDR2 from the germline V gene are SEHNR and FQNEAQ (reference sequence). This CDR3 is built from 13 residues. V was pared by 2 bases and J by 5 bases, with 10 bases between.

The CDR3 reads CAISVSNSGGEKLFF. Written as DNA, the CDR3 is TGTGCCATCAGTGTTAGTAACTCTGGAGGCGAAAAACTGTTTTTT. The chain recombines TRBV10-3 with TRBJ1-4; D is uncertain. The CDR3 length is 15 residues. Between the trimmed V and J ends, which lost 4 bases and 8 bases, there was a span of 17 bases. Germline lookup yields CDR1 ENHRY and CDR2 SYGVKD.

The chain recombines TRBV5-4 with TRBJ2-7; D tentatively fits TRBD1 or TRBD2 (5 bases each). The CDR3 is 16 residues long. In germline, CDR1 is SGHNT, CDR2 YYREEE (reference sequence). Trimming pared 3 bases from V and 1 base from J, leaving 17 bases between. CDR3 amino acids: CASSSPYGAGSYEQYF. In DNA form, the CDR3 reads TGTGCCAGCAGCTCTCCATACGGGGCAGGATCCTACGAGCAGTACTTC.

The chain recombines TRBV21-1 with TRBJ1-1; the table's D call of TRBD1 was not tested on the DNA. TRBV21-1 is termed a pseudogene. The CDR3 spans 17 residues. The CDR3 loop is CASSKTLSVQEQTEAFF. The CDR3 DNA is TGTGCCAGCAGCAAAACCCTAAGCGTACAGGAACAGACTGAAGCTTTCTTT.

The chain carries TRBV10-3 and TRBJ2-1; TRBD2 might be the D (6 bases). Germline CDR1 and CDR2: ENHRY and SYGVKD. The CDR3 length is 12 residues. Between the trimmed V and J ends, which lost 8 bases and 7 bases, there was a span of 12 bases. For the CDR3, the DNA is TGTGCCATCGCACTAGCAGGTAATGAGCAGTTCTTC. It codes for CAIALAGNEQFF.

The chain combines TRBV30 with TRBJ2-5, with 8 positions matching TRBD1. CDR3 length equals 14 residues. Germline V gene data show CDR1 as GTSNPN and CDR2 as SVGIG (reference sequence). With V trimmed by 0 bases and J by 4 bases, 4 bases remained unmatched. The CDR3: CAWSVRTGRETQYF. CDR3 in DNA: TGTGCCTGGAGTGTAAGGACAGGGAGAGAGACCCAGTACTTC. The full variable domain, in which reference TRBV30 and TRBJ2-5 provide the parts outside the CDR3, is SQTIHQWPATLVQPVGSPLSLECTVEGTSNPNLYWYRQAAGRGLQLLFYSVGIGQISSEVPQNLSASRPQDRQFILSSKKLLLSDSGFYLCAWSVRTGRETQYFGPGTRLLVL.

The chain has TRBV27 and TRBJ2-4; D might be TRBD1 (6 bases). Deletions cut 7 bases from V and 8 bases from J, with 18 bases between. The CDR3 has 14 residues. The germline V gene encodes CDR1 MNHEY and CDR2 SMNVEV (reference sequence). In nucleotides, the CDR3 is TGTGCCAGCAACAACAGGGAGATCGTGTACATTCAGTACTTC. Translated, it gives CASNNREIVYIQYF.

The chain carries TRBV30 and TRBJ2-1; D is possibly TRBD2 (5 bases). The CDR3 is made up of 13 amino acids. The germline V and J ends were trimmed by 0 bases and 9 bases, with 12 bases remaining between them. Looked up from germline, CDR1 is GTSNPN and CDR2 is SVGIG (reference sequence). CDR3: CAWSVRTAGEQFF. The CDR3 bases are TGTGCCTGGAGTGTACGAACTGCGGGTGAGCAGTTCTTC.

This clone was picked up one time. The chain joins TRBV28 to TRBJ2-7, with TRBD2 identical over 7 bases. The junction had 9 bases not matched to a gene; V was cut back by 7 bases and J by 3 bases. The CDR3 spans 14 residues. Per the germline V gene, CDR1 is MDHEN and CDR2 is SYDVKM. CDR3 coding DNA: TGTGCCAGCATGGGGAGGGGCAGAGGCTACGAGCAGTACTTC. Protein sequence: CASMGRGRGYEQYF.

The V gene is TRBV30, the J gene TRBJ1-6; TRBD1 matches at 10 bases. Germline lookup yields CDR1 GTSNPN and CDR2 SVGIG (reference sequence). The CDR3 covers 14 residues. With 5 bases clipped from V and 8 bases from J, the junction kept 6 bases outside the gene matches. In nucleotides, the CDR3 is TGTGCCTGGGACAGGGGGCGGGTACATTCACCCCTCCACTTT. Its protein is CAWDRGRVHSPLHF. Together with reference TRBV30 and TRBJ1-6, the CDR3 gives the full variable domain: SQTIHQWPATLVQPVGSPLSLECTVEGTSNPNLYWYRQAAGRGLQLLFYSVGIGQISSEVPQNLSASRPQDRQFILSSKKLLLSDSGFYLCAWDRGRVHSPLHFGNGTRLTVT.

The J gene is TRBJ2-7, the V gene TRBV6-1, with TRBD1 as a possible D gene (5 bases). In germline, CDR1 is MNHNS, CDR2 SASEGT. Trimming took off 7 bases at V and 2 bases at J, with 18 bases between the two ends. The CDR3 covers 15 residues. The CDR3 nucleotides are TGTGCCAGCAAATCATTCCCCGACAGTCCCTACGAGCAGTACTTC. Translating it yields CASKSFPDSPYEQYF.

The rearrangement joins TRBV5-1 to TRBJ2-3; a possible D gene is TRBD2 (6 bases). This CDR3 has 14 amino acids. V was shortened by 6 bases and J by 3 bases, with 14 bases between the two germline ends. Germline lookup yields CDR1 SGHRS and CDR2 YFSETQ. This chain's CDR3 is CASTSFAGTDTQYF. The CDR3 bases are TGCGCCAGCACTAGCTTCGCGGGGACAGATACGCAGTATTTT.

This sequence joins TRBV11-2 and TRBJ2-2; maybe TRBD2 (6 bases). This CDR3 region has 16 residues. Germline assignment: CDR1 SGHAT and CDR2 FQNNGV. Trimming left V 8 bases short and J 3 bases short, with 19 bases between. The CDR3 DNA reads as TGTGCCAGCTGTTCCCGGCGGGGTGAATACACCGGGGAGCTGTTTTTT. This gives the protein CASCSRRGEYTGELFF. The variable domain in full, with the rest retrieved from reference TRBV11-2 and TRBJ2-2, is EAGVAQSPRYKIIEKRQSVAFWCNPISGHATLYWYQQILGQGPKLLIQFQNNGVVDDSQLPKDRFSAERLKGVDSTLKIQPAKLEDSAVYLCASCSRRGEYTGELFFGEGSRLTVL.

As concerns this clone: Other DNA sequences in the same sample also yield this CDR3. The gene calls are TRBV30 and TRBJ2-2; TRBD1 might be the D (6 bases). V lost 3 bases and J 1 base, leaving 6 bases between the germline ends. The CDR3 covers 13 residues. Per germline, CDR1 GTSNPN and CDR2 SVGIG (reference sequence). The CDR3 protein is CAWRGGNTGELFF. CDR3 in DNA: TGTGCCTGGAGAGGGGGGAACACCGGGGAGCTGTTTTTT. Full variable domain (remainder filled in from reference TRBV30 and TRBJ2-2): SQTIHQWPATLVQPVGSPLSLECTVEGTSNPNLYWYRQAAGRGLQLLFYSVGIGQISSEVPQNLSASRPQDRQFILSSKKLLLSDSGFYLCAWRGGNTGELFFGEGSRLTVL.

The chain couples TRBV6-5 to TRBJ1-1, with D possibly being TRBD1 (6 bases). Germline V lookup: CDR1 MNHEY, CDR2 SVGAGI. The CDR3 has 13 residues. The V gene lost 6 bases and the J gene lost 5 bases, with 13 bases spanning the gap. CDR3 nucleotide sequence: TGTGCCAGCAGCCCACAGGGAAGGACTGAAGCTTTCTTT. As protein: CASSPQGRTEAFF.

CDR3 region: CASSLAGDRYSPLHF. In DNA form, the CDR3 reads TGCGCCAGCAGCTTGGCGGGGGACAGGTATTCACCCCTCCACTTT. The gene calls are TRBV5-1 and TRBJ1-6; 8 bases match TRBD1. Germline V lookup: CDR1 SGHRS, CDR2 YFSETQ. V shed 0 bases and J 8 bases; nucleotides not matched to a gene: 4. There are 15 residues in the CDR3.

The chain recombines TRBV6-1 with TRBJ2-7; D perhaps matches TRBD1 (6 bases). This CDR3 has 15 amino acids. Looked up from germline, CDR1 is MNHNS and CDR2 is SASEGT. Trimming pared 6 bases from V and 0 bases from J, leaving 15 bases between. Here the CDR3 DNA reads TGTGCCAGCAGATACGGGACACTCGACTCCTACGAGCAGTACTTC. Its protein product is CASRYGTLDSYEQYF.

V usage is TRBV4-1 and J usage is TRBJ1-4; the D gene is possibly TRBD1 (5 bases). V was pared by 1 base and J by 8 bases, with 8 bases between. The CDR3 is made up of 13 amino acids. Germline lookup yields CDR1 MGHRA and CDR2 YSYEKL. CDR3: CASSQVGGEKLFF. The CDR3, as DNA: TGCGCCAGCAGCCAAGTGGGGGGGGAAAAACTGTTTTTT.

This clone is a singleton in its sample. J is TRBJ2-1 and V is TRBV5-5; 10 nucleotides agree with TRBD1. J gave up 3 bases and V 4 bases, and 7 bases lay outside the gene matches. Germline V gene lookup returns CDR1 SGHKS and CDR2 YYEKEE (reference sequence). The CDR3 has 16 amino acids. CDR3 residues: CASSGTGTGVYNEQFF. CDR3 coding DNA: TGTGCCAGCAGCGGCACCGGGACAGGGGTCTACAATGAGCAGTTCTTC.

CDR3 nucleotide sequence: TGTGCCAGCAGGCAAAGGGGGGGTGAAAAACTGTTTTTT. Translating gives CASRQRGGEKLFF. The chain recombines TRBV6-6 with TRBJ1-4, with D possibly matching TRBD1 (6 bases). Per the germline V gene, CDR1 is MNHNY and CDR2 is SVGAGI (reference sequence). V lost 6 bases to trimming and J lost 7 bases, with 12 bases between them. The CDR3 covers 13 residues.